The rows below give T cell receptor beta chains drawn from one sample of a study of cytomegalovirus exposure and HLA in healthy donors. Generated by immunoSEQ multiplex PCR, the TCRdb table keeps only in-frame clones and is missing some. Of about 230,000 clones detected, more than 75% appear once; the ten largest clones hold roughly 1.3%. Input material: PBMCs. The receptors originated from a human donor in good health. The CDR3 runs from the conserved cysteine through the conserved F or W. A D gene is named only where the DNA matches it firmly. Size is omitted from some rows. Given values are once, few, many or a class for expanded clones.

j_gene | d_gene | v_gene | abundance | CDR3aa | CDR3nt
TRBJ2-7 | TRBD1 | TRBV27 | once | CASSLRAGQRGQGYEQYF | TGTGCCAGCAGTTTGAGGGCCGGGCAGAGGGGACAGGGCTACGAGCAGTACTTC
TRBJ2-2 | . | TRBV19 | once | CASGISFRGGELFF | TGTGCCAGCGGGATCTCCTTTCGGGGGGGGGAGCTGTTTTTT
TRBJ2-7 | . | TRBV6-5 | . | CASSYNGAGPPYEQYF | TGTGCCAGCAGTTACAACGGAGCGGGTCCCCCATACGAGCAGTACTTC
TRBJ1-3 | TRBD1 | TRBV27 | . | CASSLSTGRSISGNTIYF | TGTGCCAGCAGTTTGTCGACAGGGAGGTCCATCTCTGGAAACACCATATATTTT
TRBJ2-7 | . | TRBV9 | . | CASSSQRSSYEQYF | TGTGCCAGCAGCTCACAGAGAAGCTCCTACGAGCAGTACTTC
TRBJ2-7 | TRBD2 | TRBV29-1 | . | CSVAGTSGENEYF | TGCAGCGTAGCCGGGACTAGCGGTGAAAACGAGTACTTC
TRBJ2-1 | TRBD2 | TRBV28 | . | CASSFRRTSQVEQFF | TGTGCCAGCAGTTTCCGCCGGACTAGCCAGGTTGAGCAGTTCTTC
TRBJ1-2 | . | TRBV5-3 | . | CARSLVERRGYGYTF | TGTGCCAGAAGCTTGGTAGAGCGGAGGGGCTATGGCTACACCTTC
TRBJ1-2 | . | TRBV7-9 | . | CSSSLAGNGYTF | TGTTCCAGCAGCTTAGCCGGGAATGGCTACACCTTC
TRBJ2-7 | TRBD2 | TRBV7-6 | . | CASSPRGGLILYEQYF | TGTGCCAGCAGTCCCCGGGGGGGGCTCATTCTCTACGAGCAGTACTTC
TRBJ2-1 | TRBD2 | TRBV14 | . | CASSQELAGATYNEQFF | TGTGCCAGCAGCCAAGAACTAGCGGGCGCTACATACAATGAGCAGTTCTTC
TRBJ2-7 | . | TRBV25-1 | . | CASSDTGAGEQYF | TGTGCCAGCAGTGACACTGGGGCTGGCGAGCAGTACTTC
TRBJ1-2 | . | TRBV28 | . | CASSLSGRPDGGYTF | TGTGCCAGCAGTTTGAGCGGTCGTCCCGATGGTGGCTACACCTTC
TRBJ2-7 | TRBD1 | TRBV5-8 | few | CASSLEGGKSYEQYF | TGTGCCAGCAGCTTGGAAGGGGGCAAGTCCTACGAGCAGTACTTC
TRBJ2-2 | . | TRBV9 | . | CASSVDGGPNTGELFF | TGTGCCAGCAGCGTAGACGGTGGGCCGAACACCGGGGAGCTGTTTTTT
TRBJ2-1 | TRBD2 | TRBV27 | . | CASRPTSGNYNEQFF | TGTGCCAGCAGACCGACTAGCGGGAACTACAATGAGCAGTTCTTC
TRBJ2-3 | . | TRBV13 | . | CASSLSDIPGADTQYF | TGTGCCAGCAGCTTGTCGGACATCCCGGGCGCAGATACGCAGTATTTT
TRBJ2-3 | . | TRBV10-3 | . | CAISGDFTDTQYF | TGTGCCATCAGTGGGGACTTCACAGATACGCAGTATTTT
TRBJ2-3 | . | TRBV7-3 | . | CASSLEGGGSLRNTQYF | TGTGCCAGCAGCTTAGAGGGGGGCGGGAGTTTAAGGAATACGCAGTATTTT
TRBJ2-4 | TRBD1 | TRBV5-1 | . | CASSLGSGTGNIQYF | TGCGCCAGCAGCTTGGGCTCCGGGACAGGGAACATTCAGTACTTC
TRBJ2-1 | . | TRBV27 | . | CASSLDGIGQDEQFF | TGTGCCAGCAGTTTAGACGGGATAGGTCAGGATGAGCAGTTCTTC
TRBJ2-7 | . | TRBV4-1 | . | CASSQEDRSAYEQYF | TGCGCCAGCAGCCAAGAAGACAGGTCAGCCTACGAGCAGTACTTC
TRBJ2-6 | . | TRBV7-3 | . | CASSSAGSGANVLTF | TGTGCCAGCAGCTCGGCGGGCTCTGGGGCCAACGTCCTGACTTTC
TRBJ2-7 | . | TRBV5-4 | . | CASSLQQDPYEQYF | TGTGCCAGCAGCTTACAACAGGACCCCTACGAGCAGTACTTC
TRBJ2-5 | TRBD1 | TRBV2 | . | CASSEGTGRSETQYF | TGTGCCAGCAGTGAAGGGACAGGGAGGTCAGAGACCCAGTACTTC
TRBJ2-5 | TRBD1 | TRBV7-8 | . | CASSTRTGANQETQYF | TGTGCCAGCAGCACCCGGACAGGAGCGAACCAAGAGACCCAGTACTTC
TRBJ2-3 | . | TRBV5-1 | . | CASSFVQGNTDTQYF | TGCGCCAGCAGCTTCGTACAGGGAAACACAGATACGCAGTATTTT
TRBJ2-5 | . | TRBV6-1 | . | CASSLNREETQYF | TGTGCCAGCAGCCTTAACAGGGAAGAGACCCAGTACTTC
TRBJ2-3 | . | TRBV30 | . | CAWGRGTTDTQYF | TGTGCCTGGGGCAGGGGCACCACAGATACGCAGTATTTT
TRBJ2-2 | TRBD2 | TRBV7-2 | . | CASSLGLSNTGELFF | TGTGCCAGCAGCCTGGGACTATCGAACACCGGGGAGCTGTTTTTT
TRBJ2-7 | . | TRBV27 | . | CASSLSNRAYEQYF | TGTGCCAGCAGTTTATCCAACAGGGCCTACGAGCAGTACTTC
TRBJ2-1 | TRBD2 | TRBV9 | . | CASSPRLAGRVGEQFF | TGTGCCAGCAGCCCTCGACTAGCGGGGAGGGTCGGGGAGCAGTTCTTC
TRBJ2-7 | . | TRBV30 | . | CAWSRDFYEQYF | TGTGCCTGGAGTCGAGACTTCTACGAGCAGTACTTC
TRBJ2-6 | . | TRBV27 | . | CASSLLGASGANVLTF | TGTGCCAGCAGTTTATTGGGGGCGTCAGGGGCCAACGTCCTGACTTTC
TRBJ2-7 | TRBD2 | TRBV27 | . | CASSPGTSGSAQYF | TGTGCCAGCAGTCCAGGGACTAGCGGGAGCGCGCAGTACTTC
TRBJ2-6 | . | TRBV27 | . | CASSFTVGANVLTF | TGTGCCAGCAGTTTTACGGTTGGGGCCAACGTCCTGACTTTC
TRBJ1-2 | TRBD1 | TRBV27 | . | CASSPRDRQRGYTF | TGTGCCAGCAGTCCAAGGGACAGACAGAGAGGCTACACCTTC
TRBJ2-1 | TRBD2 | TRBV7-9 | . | CASSKTTSGDEQFF | TGTGCCAGCAGCAAAACTACTAGCGGCGATGAGCAGTTCTTC
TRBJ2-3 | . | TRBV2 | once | CASSGLKDGVFYTQYF | TGTGCCAGCAGCGGACTTAAGGACGGAGTATTTTATACGCAGTATTTT
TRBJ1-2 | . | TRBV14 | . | CASSPRQGWGYTF | TGTGCCAGCAGTCCCCGGCAGGGATGGGGCTACACCTTC
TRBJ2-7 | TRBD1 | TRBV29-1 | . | CSVEGTGGIYEQYF | TGCAGCGTTGAGGGGACAGGGGGTATATACGAGCAGTACTTC
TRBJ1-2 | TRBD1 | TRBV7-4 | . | CASSHRGSYGYTF | TGTGCCAGCAGCCACAGGGGAAGTTATGGCTACACCTTC
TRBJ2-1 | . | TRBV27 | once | CASSFLADNEQFF | TGTGCCAGCTCGTTTTTAGCGGACAATGAGCAGTTCTTC
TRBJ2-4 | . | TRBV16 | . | CASSQSQTVAKNIQYF | TGTGCCAGCAGCCAATCCCAGACAGTAGCCAAAAACATTCAGTACTTC
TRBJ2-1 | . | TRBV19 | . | CASSRSGRGDNEQFF | TGTGCCAGTAGTCGGTCGGGCAGGGGGGACAATGAGCAGTTCTTC
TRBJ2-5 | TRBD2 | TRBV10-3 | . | CAISGSVAGDGETQYF | TGTGCCATCAGTGGCAGCGTAGCGGGAGATGGGGAGACCCAGTACTTC
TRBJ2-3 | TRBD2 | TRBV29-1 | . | CSGLAGGADTQYF | TGCAGCGGACTAGCGGGAGGGGCAGATACGCAGTATTTT
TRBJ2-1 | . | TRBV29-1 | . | CSVDRSYNEQFF | TGCAGCGTTGATCGGTCCTACAATGAGCAGTTCTTC